One and the same sample provided the 26 T cell receptor beta chains below, sequenced in a study of T cells in Graves' hyperthyroidism and ophthalmopathy. TCR beta CDR3 regions were amplified from RNA. During a first-round RT-PCR of the TCR CDR3, the HTBI primer set was used. TCRdb ran MiXCR on the multiplex PCR reads and lists one entry per CDR3 protein. This sample has 400,000 to 500,000 distinct CDR3 sequences, with roughly 14% found just once. The sequencing sample was made of blood. The receptors were sampled from a young man with Graves' ophthalmopathy.

There are a few counts of this clonotype. The chain couples TRBV30 to TRBJ2-4; TRBD1 matches 7 bases. V trimming: 1 base; J trimming: 1 base; junction bases outside the gene matches: 4. Germline CDR1 reads GTSNPN; CDR2 reads SVGIG (reference sequence). The CDR3 spans 15 residues. The CDR3 sequence is CAWSASDRAKNIQYF. The CDR3 nucleotides read TGTGCCTGGAGTGCTTCGGACAGGGCCAAAAACATTCAGTACTTC.

In its sample, this clonotype was seen many times. The V gene is TRBV30, the J gene TRBJ1-5; 7 nucleotides align to TRBD1. The CDR3 runs to 14 residues. The V gene end was trimmed by 5 bases and the J gene end by 3 bases; junction bases not matched to a gene: 7. Germline V gene lookup returns CDR1 GTSNPN and CDR2 SVGIG (reference sequence). The DNA of the CDR3 is TGTGCCTGGTCGACAGGGAGGTCCAATCAGCCCCAGCATTTT. The encoded protein is CAWSTGRSNQPQHF.

This clonotype was seen at least ten times. The chain recombines TRBV7-9 with TRBJ1-5, with D unresolved. Per germline, CDR1 SEHNR and CDR2 FQNEAQ (reference sequence). The CDR3 length is 14 residues. V was shortened by 1 base and J by 1 base, with 5 bases between the two germline ends. The CDR3 nucleotides read TGTGCCAGCAGCTTAGAGGCAAGCAATCAGCCCCAGCATTTT. Amino acid sequence: CASSLEASNQPQHF.

This clonotype was counted a few times. An end of the junction differs from the germline gene, which may be a read error. The rearrangement joins TRBV13 to TRBJ1-5, with D possibly being TRBD1 (5 bases). Germline V gene data show CDR1 as PRHDT and CDR2 as FYEKMQ (reference sequence). The CDR3 length is 14 residues. CDR3 in DNA: TGTGCCAGCAGCGTAGGGGAGGGCAATCAGCCCCAGCATTTT. Translating gives CASSVGEGNQPQHF.

This clonotype was seen only a few times. The chain carries TRBV27 and TRBJ2-3, with 8 nucleotides matching TRBD1. Germline assignment: CDR1 MNHEY and CDR2 SMNVEV (reference sequence). The CDR3 covers 16 residues. Losses at the gene ends were 0 bases for V and 5 bases for J; bases not matched to a gene: 7. CDR3 amino acids: CASSLSYRGREDTQYF. The CDR3 DNA is TGTGCCAGCAGTTTATCGTACAGGGGGAGAGAAGATACGCAGTATTTT.

Note on this clonotype: An end of the junction differs from the germline gene, which may be a read error. This chain joins TRBV7-9 and TRBJ2-5; maybe TRBD2 (7 bases). The V gene's germline CDR1 is SEHNR and CDR2 FQNEAQ (reference sequence). This CDR3 spans 15 amino acids. The CDR3 loop is CASSSGGGYQETQYF. The CDR3 bases are TGCGCCAGCAGCTCTGGCGGGGGCTACCAAGAGACCCAGTACTTC.

This chain links TRBV7-9 with TRBJ1-2, with D possibly matching TRBD1 (6 bases). The CDR3 length is 13 residues. V was cut by 4 bases and J by 6 bases, with 12 bases left in between. Germline V gene data show CDR1 as SEHNR and CDR2 as FQNEAQ (reference sequence). The CDR3 nucleotides read TGTGCCAGCAGCTCTGGGACACGGGATGGCTACACCTTC. Translation: CASSSGTRDGYTF. The full variable domain, its missing parts supplied by reference TRBV7-9 and TRBJ1-2, is DTGVSQNPRHKITKRGQNVTFRCDPISEHNRLYWYRQTLGQGPEFLTYFQNEAQLEKSRLLSDRFSAERPKGSFSTLEIQRTEQGDSAMYLCASSSGTRDGYTFGSGTRLTVV.

Only a few counts were recorded for this clonotype. CDR3 protein: CASSSGGRANVLTF. CDR3 in DNA: TGTGCCAGCAGCTCAGGGGGAAGGGCCAACGTCCTGACTTTC. The chain employs TRBV27 and TRBJ2-6, with 7 bases identical to TRBD1. The V gene end was trimmed by 6 bases and the J gene end by 5 bases; junction bases not matched to a gene: 4. From germline, CDR1 is MNHEY and CDR2 SMNVEV (reference sequence). CDR3 size: 14 residues.

This clonotype has just a few counts. The CDR3 spells CASSEGQRGSYEQYF. The CDR3 coding sequence is TGTGCCAGCAGTGAAGGGCAGAGGGGGAGTTACGAGCAGTACTTC. This chain links TRBV6-1 with TRBJ2-7, with D possibly TRBD1 on 6 matching bases. Germline CDR1 reads MNHNS; CDR2 reads SASEGT. CDR3 size: 15 residues. V lost 1 base and J 4 bases, leaving 14 bases between the germline ends.

The rearrangement uses TRBV28 and TRBJ2-4; 10 bases match TRBD2. This CDR3 region has 14 residues. V was pared by 5 bases and J by 7 bases, with 5 bases of the junction left unmatched. Germline CDR1 and CDR2: MDHEN and SYDVKM. The CDR3, as DNA: TGTGCCAGCAGTACGGGACTAGCGTCGAACATTCAGTACTTC. Residues: CASSTGLASNIQYF.

The rearrangement uses TRBV30 and TRBJ1-3, with TRBD1 matching over 9 bases. The V gene's germline CDR1 is GTSNPN and CDR2 SVGIG (reference sequence). This CDR3 contains 13 residues. V shed 5 bases and J 6 bases; nucleotides not matched to a gene: 5. The CDR3 protein is CAWAGQGINTIYF. Here the CDR3 DNA reads TGTGCCTGGGCAGGACAGGGGATAAACACCATATATTTT.

This clonotype was detected ten times or more. The chain joins TRBV12-3 or TRBV12-4 to TRBJ2-3; possibly TRBD1 or TRBD2 for D (5 bases each). This CDR3 has 17 residues. With 4 bases removed from V and 8 bases from J, the gap between germline ends came to 25 bases. CDR3 DNA sequence: TGTGCCAGCAGTTCCCCCGGGACGGCCGGGCGATCGGGTACGCAGTATTTT. This sequence encodes CASSSPGTAGRSGTQYF.

This clonotype was observed at least ten times. V and J are TRBV7-6 and TRBJ2-1, with TRBD2 matching over 10 bases. The CDR3 is made up of 16 amino acids. Germline CDR1 SGHVS, CDR2 FNYEAQ. Trimming took 3 bases from V and 7 from J; bases not matched to a gene: 9. CDR3 in amino acids: CASSFQAGGTANEQFF. CDR3 in DNA: TGTGCCAGCAGCTTTCAAGCGGGAGGGACGGCAAATGAGCAGTTCTTC.

This clonotype occurred a few times. The rearrangement links TRBV19 to TRBJ2-1, with 7 bases aligning to TRBD2. The V gene end was trimmed by 3 bases and the J gene end by 4 bases; junction bases not matched to a gene: 12. Germline CDR1 reads LNHDA; CDR2 reads SQIVND (reference sequence). The CDR3 has 17 residues. CDR3: CASSIPGRKRDYNEQFF. The CDR3 DNA reads as TGTGCCAGTAGTATCCCGGGGAGAAAGCGGGATTACAATGAGCAGTTCTTC.

This clonotype has more than one count but fewer than ten. This chain connects TRBV10-3 to TRBJ2-2, with D perhaps matching TRBD1 (5 bases). Per germline, CDR1 ENHRY and CDR2 SYGVKD. This CDR3 is 15 amino acids long. Trimming cost V 3 bases and J 0 bases, with 8 bases left between them. This chain's CDR3 is CAISDRGANTGELFF. Written as DNA, the CDR3 is TGTGCCATCAGTGATAGGGGCGCGAACACCGGGGAGCTGTTTTTT.

This clonotype was seen at least ten times. The chain employs TRBV6-2 or TRBV6-3 and TRBJ1-1, with D hard to call. The CDR3 is 15 residues long. Trimming cost V 4 bases and J 0 bases, with 12 bases left between them. Germline V lookup: CDR1 MNHEY, CDR2 SVGEGT. The CDR3 loop is CASSSPPALNTEAFF. The DNA for the CDR3 is TGTGCCAGCAGTTCTCCACCGGCTCTGAACACTGAAGCTTTCTTT.

This clonotype was observed a handful of times. Given a much more abundant clone one base away, this may be a read error. The chain links TRBV6-5 to TRBJ2-7, with a tentative D call TRBD2 (5 bases). CDR1 and CDR2 (germline): MNHEY, SVGAGI. The CDR3 runs to 17 residues. For the CDR3, the DNA is TGTGTCAGCAGTTACCCGGAGCGGAGGAAAACCTCCTACGAGCAGTACTTC. This gives the protein CVSSYPERRKTSYEQYF.

At least ten counts were recorded for this clonotype. The rearrangement uses TRBV20-1 and TRBJ2-2; no definite D call. In germline, CDR1 is DFQATT, CDR2 SNEGSKA (reference sequence). This CDR3 is 13 amino acids long. V was pared by 3 bases and J by 1 base, with 6 bases between. The CDR3 bases are TGCAGTGCTAGTCCAGGGAACACCGGGGAGCTGTTTTTT. It yields the protein CSASPGNTGELFF.

This clonotype was counted many times. The chain combines TRBV20-1 with TRBJ1-2, with D unclear. Per germline, CDR1 DFQATT and CDR2 SNEGSKA (reference sequence). V dropped 2 bases and J dropped 5 bases, with 3 bases sitting between them. The CDR3 is made up of 10 amino acids. The CDR3 is CSARNYGYTF. The CDR3 DNA follows: TGCAGTGCTAGAAATTATGGCTACACCTTC.

This chain joins TRBV15 and TRBJ2-3; D gene uncertain. Germline values: CDR1 LNHNV, CDR2 YYDKDF (reference sequence). The CDR3 consists of 16 residues. V lost 0 bases, J lost 1 base, and 11 bases lay in between. CDR3: CATSRDRGLRTDTQYF. Here the CDR3 DNA reads TGTGCCACCAGCAGAGATCGAGGTCTGCGCACAGATACGCAGTATTTT.

V and J are TRBV4-2 and TRBJ2-5; 8 bases match TRBD2. The germline CDR1 and CDR2 sequences are LGHNA and YNFKEQ. V lost 1 base and J lost 4; bases outside the gene matches: 8. CDR3 length: 16 amino acids. The CDR3 nucleotides are TGTGCCAGCAGCCAAGTCGTGGCGGGGGGCACAGAGACCCAGTACTTC. It translates to CASSQVVAGGTETQYF.

This clonotype was recorded at least ten times. The chain links TRBV5-8 to TRBJ2-7; D is ambiguous. Germline V gives CDR1 SGHTS, CDR2 YDEGEE. V shed 3 bases and J shed 3 bases, with 10 bases lying between them. The CDR3 extends over 13 amino acids. The CDR3, as DNA: TGTGCCAGCAGCTGGGGATTGCACTACGAGCAGTACTTC. Translated: CASSWGLHYEQYF.

This clonotype showed up just a few times. The chain couples TRBV19 to TRBJ1-5; 7 bases are shared with TRBD1. The V gene end was trimmed by 5 bases and the J gene end by 4 bases; junction bases not matched to a gene: 8. Per the germline V gene, CDR1 is LNHDA and CDR2 is SQIVND (reference sequence). This CDR3 has 15 residues. The CDR3 spells CASSPQGQKNQPQHF. The DNA of the CDR3 is TGTGCCAGTAGTCCTCAGGGACAGAAGAATCAGCCCCAGCATTTT.

This clonotype was found a few times. V and J are TRBV25-1 and TRBJ2-1; D remains unclear. Germline V gene lookup returns CDR1 MGHDK and CDR2 SYGVNS. The CDR3 consists of 15 residues. Trimming pared 3 bases from V and 10 bases from J, leaving 19 bases between. CDR3 coding DNA: TGTGCCAGCAGTGATCTCCCGGATAGTCCCGGCGAGCAGTTCTTC. This sequence encodes CASSDLPDSPGEQFF.

The CDR3 region has the DNA TGTGCCACCAGTGACTCCGGGACTAGCGGCAGGCCTCCCTACGAGCAGTACTTC. The encoded protein is CATSDSGTSGRPPYEQYF. V usage is TRBV24-1 and J usage is TRBJ2-7; 11 bases map to TRBD2. CDR3 length: 18 residues. From germline, CDR1 is KGHDR and CDR2 SFDVKD. V lost 4 bases and J lost 2; bases outside the gene matches: 12.

This clonotype showed up just a few times. This chain links TRBV7-9 with TRBJ1-4, with D possibly TRBD1 on 5 matching bases. V lost 2 bases to trimming and J lost 5 bases, with 21 bases between them. Per the germline V gene, CDR1 is SEHNR and CDR2 is FQNEAQ (reference sequence). The CDR3 runs to 18 residues. DNA of the CDR3: TGTGCCAGCAGCTTAATGTGGCTCGGGGGGACCTTCAATGAAAAACTGTTTTTT. As protein: CASSLMWLGGTFNEKLFF.